The sequence of this T cell receptor beta chain was determined in a study of cytomegalovirus exposure and HLA in healthy donors. Study results and caveats: After further analysis at a later stage, 16,951 TCR beta sequences were associated with HLA alleles at 0.05 false discovery rate. Many donors shared some public TCRs, even though most TCR sequences were rare. In a later analysis, V- and J-gene trimming of beta chains associated with a DCLRE1C missense variant, replicated independently. Presence/absence analyses treated sequencing depth as roughly uniform across donors.

A word on this clone: Its antigen remains unidentified. At one boundary the junction diverges from the germline segment, which might be a read error. Other DNA variants within this sample encode the same CDR3.

The CDR3 totals 9 residues. The germline CDR1 and CDR2 sequences are MRHNA and SNTAGT. PCR involved 60 Vbeta and 13 Jbeta primers. Sequencing used immunoSEQ multiplex PCR; TCRdb keeps in-frame clones, though not all of them. This table holds about 100,000 clones, 10% found once. The chain links TRBV6-4 to TRBJ1-5; D call uncertain. Sequenced material: PBMCs. This TCR derives from a man in his forties or fifties in good health and CMV-seropositive. In DNA, the CDR3 is TGTGCAAGCATTCTACTGATCCATTTT. It is translated as CASILLIHF.